This record looks at one TCR beta chain sequence and its context. Antigen unknown. These data come from a study of T cells in Graves' hyperthyroidism and ophthalmopathy. There were TCR beta CDR3 regions amplified from RNA transcripts. HTBI primers were employed in a first-round RT-PCR of the TCR CDR3. TCRdb processed the multiplex PCR reads anew with MiXCR; each CDR3 protein has one entry. Altogether some 600,000 distinct CDR3 sequences are present, roughly 14% being singletons, with the ten largest covering roughly 5.5%. Study results and caveats: Most clonotypes expanded in thyroid above 0.001 were likewise present in blood. Ophthalmopathy, as predicted by the model, came a median 6.5 months after the prediction.

The CDR3 loop spans 16 amino acids. Germline CDR1 reads GTSNPN; CDR2 reads SVGIG (reference sequence). With 4 bases clipped from V and 1 base from J, the junction kept 5 bases outside the gene matches. PBMCs were sourced from 9 to 10 ml fresh peripheral blood. The specimen was blood. The V call is TRBV30, the J call TRBJ2-2; 11 bases are a match to TRBD2. This receptor was identified in a woman aged 25 to 39 with Graves' hyperthyroidism that later progressed to Graves' ophthalmopathy. The CDR3 spells CAWTGLAVQNTGELFF. DNA of the CDR3: TGTGCCTGGACGGGACTAGCGGTACAGAACACCGGGGAGCTGTTTTTT.